Following are 14 T cell receptor beta chains from one sample sequenced in a study of T-cell reconstitution after alpha-beta-depleted transplantation in children listed by TCRdb under 2016. In light of the paper, this sample's treatment or condition label describes: allogeneic hematopoietic cell transplantation with graft depleted of TCRalphabeta T cells and CD19 B cells. Libraries came from PCR. This sample was sequenced with an Illumina HiSeq 2500. To normalize quantification of the TCRbeta repertoire, the TCR libraries were built with molecular barcoding that relied on unique molecular identifiers. The raw public data were reprocessed by TCRdb itself: fastp quality trimming at Q25, MiXCR clonotype calling, in-frame beta chains only. CDR3 protein sequences are deduplicated, and each keeps its most common genes and DNA. The sample table shows fewer than 700,000 distinct CDR3 sequences, and 10% to 15% are seen once. The ten largest clones represent over 2% of the sample.

The material sequenced was PBMCs, mostly from graft donor cells, taken 360 days after TCRalphabeta/CD19-depleted stem cell transplant. These receptors originate from a male patient aged 10 to 17 who had a stem cell transplant for acute myeloid leukemia, so the T cells may come from the graft donor.

The V and J genes are TRBV7-6 and TRBJ2-6, with D hard to call. CDR1 is SGHVS and CDR2 is FNYEAQ in the germline V gene. Trimming took off 3 bases at V and 2 bases at J, with 11 bases between the two ends. This CDR3 region has 16 residues. CDR3 DNA sequence: TGTGCCAGCAGCTTCCGTAAAGGGCCTGGGGCCAACGTCCTGACTTTC. Its translation: CASSFRKGPGANVLTF.

This clonotype occurred a few times. The chain carries TRBV6-5 and TRBJ2-1; D possibly corresponds to TRBD2 (5 bases). The ends were cut back, 2 bases at V and 5 bases at J, with 13 bases in the middle. The CDR3 totals 15 residues. From germline, CDR1 is MNHEY and CDR2 SVGAGI. CDR3 amino acids: CASSYGLASHNEQFF. The CDR3 nucleotides are TGTGCCAGCAGTTACGGATTAGCGAGTCACAATGAGCAGTTCTTC.

In nucleotides, the CDR3 is TGTGCCAGCAGTCGGGACAAGGCGCAGTTCTTC. Translated, it gives CASSRDKAQFF. The chain couples TRBV6-2 or TRBV6-3 to TRBJ2-1; tentative D call: TRBD1 (6 bases). CDR1 and CDR2 from the germline V gene are MNHEY and SVGEGT. The CDR3 contains 11 residues. The V gene lost 5 bases and the J gene lost 12 bases, with 11 bases spanning the gap.

This clonotype was seen only a few times. In DNA form, the CDR3 reads TGTGCCAGCAGCACGAGGACTACCAACACCGGGGAGCTGTTTTTT. Amino acids: CASSTRTTNTGELFF. V usage is TRBV7-9 and J usage is TRBJ2-2; the D gene is possibly TRBD2 (6 bases). Between the trimmed V and J ends, which lost 5 bases and 2 bases, there was a span of 12 bases. This CDR3 is built from 15 residues. CDR1 is SEHNR and CDR2 is FQNEAQ in the germline V gene (reference sequence).

As DNA, the CDR3 is TGCGCCAGCAGCTTGGTAGCAGGGTCCTCGTTTATTGTAATCACCGGGGAGCTGTTTTTT. Residues: CASSLVAGSSFIVITGELFF. The chain uses TRBV5-1 and TRBJ2-2; a weak D match, TRBD1 (5 bases). The CDR3 sequence is 20 residues long. Germline values: CDR1 SGHRS, CDR2 YFSETQ. Deletions cut 0 bases from V and 4 bases from J, with 25 bases between.

This clonotype turned up a few times. The chain employs TRBV12-3 or TRBV12-4 and TRBJ2-3; possible D gene TRBD1, 6 bases. CDR3 length equals 14 residues. The V and J ends lost 9 bases and 0 bases respectively, with 13 bases between them. The CDR3 loop reads CASADRLSTDTQYF. Written as DNA, the CDR3 is TGTGCCAGTGCGGACAGACTCAGCACAGATACGCAGTATTTT.

The genes are TRBV13 and TRBJ2-7, with 9 bases aligning to TRBD2. The CDR3 consists of 16 residues. The V segment lost 6 bases and the J segment 7 bases; nucleotides outside the gene matches: 16. Germline loops: CDR1 PRHDT, CDR2 FYEKMQ (reference sequence). The CDR3 reads CASRPTAGREGREQYF. The CDR3 bases are TGTGCCAGCAGGCCCACCGCGGGGCGGGAGGGGAGGGAGCAGTACTTC.

This rearrangement joins TRBV12-3 or TRBV12-4 to TRBJ2-5; D perhaps matches TRBD1 (6 bases). Trimming shortened V by 4 bases and J by 4 bases, and 19 bases separated the two germline ends. This CDR3 contains 16 residues. Here the CDR3 reads CASSYPTGQRGETQYF. Here the CDR3 DNA reads TGTGCCAGCAGTTACCCCACCGGACAGAGGGGAGAGACCCAGTACTTC.

This clonotype was seen a few times. This rearrangement joins TRBV27 to TRBJ1-5; tentatively, D is TRBD1 (5 bases). The ends were cut back, 6 bases at V and 0 bases at J, with 12 bases in the middle. The CDR3 extends over 15 amino acids. Germline lookup yields CDR1 MNHEY and CDR2 SMNVEV (reference sequence). The CDR3 nucleotides are TGTGCCAGCAGAACGGGAGGGGTTAGCAATCAGCCCCAGCATTTT. Encoded protein: CASRTGGVSNQPQHF.

This clonotype has only a few counts. The chain uses TRBV10-2 and TRBJ2-6; 7 bases are shared with TRBD1. With V trimmed by 7 bases and J by 4 bases, 7 bases remained unmatched. The CDR3 extends over 15 amino acids. Germline CDR1 reads WSHSY; CDR2 reads SAAADI. Here the CDR3 reads CASTLTGIGANVLTF. The CDR3 DNA reads as TGCGCCAGCACCCTGACAGGGATCGGGGCCAACGTCCTGACTTTC.

The rearrangement links TRBV6-1 to TRBJ2-4, with D possibly called TRBD1 or TRBD2 (6 bases each). Germline V lookup: CDR1 MNHNS, CDR2 SASEGT. The CDR3 is 14 amino acids. The V and J ends lost 6 bases and 2 bases respectively, with 11 bases between them. As DNA, the CDR3 is TGTGCCAGCAGGGTGGGGGGCACCAAAAACATTCAGTACTTC. Amino acids: CASRVGGTKNIQYF.

The chain couples TRBV6-1 to TRBJ1-2; 9 nucleotides match TRBD1. Germline values: CDR1 MNHNS, CDR2 SASEGT. CDR3 length: 14 residues. Germline trimming cut 8 bases from V and 8 bases from J; bases unmatched to any gene: 12. CDR3 protein: CASLRDRDYWGYTF. DNA for the CDR3: TGTGCCAGCCTCCGGGACAGGGATTACTGGGGCTACACCTTC.

This clonotype showed up many times. The chain uses TRBV29-1 and TRBJ2-3; the D gene is possibly TRBD2 (6 bases). Trimming stripped 6 bases from V and 0 bases from J, with 10 bases between. The CDR3 loop spans 13 amino acids. From germline, CDR1 is SQVTM and CDR2 ANQGSEA. The CDR3 coding sequence is TGCAGCGTGCGGGGCCATAGCACAGATACGCAGTATTTT. Protein: CSVRGHSTDTQYF.

This clonotype has at least ten counts. The V gene is TRBV5-1, the J gene TRBJ1-5; unclear D gene. The CDR3 contains 13 residues. CDR1 and CDR2 from the germline V gene are SGHRS and YFSETQ. Trimming shortened V by 0 bases and J by 6 bases, and 7 bases separated the two germline ends. The CDR3: CASSLVPAQPQHF. The CDR3 coding sequence is TGCGCCAGCAGCTTGGTCCCCGCTCAGCCCCAGCATTTT.